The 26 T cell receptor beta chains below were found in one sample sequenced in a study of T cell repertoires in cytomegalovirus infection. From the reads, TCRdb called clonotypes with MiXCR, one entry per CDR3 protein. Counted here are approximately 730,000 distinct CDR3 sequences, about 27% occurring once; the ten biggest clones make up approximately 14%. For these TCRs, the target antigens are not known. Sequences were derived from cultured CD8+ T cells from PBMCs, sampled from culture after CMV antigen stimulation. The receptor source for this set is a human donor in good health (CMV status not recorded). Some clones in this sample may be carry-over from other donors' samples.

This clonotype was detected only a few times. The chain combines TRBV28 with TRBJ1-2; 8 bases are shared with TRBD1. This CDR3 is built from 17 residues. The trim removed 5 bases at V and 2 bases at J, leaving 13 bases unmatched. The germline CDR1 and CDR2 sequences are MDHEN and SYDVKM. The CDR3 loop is CASSPRAGGRWNYGYTF. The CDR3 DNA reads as TGTGCCAGCAGTCCAAGGGCAGGGGGCAGGTGGAACTATGGCTACACCTTC.

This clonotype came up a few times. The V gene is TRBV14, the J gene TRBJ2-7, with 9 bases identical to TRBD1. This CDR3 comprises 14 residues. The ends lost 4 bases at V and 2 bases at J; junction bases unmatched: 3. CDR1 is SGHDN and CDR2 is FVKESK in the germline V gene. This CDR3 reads CASSRGQGPYEQYF. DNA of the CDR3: TGTGCCAGCAGCCGCGGACAGGGGCCCTACGAGCAGTACTTC.

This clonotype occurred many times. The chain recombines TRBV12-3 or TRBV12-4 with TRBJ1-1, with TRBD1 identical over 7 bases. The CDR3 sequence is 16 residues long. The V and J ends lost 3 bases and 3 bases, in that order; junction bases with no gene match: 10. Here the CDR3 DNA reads TGTGCCAGCAGTTTCCCAGGGACAGCTTGGGACACTGAAGCTTTCTTT. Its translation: CASSFPGTAWDTEAFF.

The CDR3 sequence: CASSLRQGASEAFF. DNA of the CDR3: TGTGCCAGCAGCTTGAGACAGGGGGCTTCTGAAGCTTTCTTT. The chain combines TRBV7-9 with TRBJ1-1, with 10 bases lining up with TRBD1. Germline CDR1 reads SEHNR; CDR2 reads FQNEAQ (reference sequence). Germline trimming cut 3 bases from V and 6 bases from J; bases unmatched to any gene: 4. The CDR3 has 14 amino acids.

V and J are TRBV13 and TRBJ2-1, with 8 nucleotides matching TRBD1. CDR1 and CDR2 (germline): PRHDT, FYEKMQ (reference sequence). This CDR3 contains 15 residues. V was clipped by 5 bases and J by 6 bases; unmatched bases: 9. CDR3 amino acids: CASSLPTGAGNEQFF. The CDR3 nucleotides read TGTGCCAGCAGCCTACCGACAGGGGCAGGCAATGAGCAGTTCTTC.

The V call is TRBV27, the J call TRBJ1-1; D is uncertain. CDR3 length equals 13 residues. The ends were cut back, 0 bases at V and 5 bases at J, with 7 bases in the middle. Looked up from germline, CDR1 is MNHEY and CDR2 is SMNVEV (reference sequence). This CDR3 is CASSLSGLTEAFF. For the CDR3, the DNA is TGTGCCAGCAGTTTATCCGGCCTTACTGAAGCTTTCTTT.

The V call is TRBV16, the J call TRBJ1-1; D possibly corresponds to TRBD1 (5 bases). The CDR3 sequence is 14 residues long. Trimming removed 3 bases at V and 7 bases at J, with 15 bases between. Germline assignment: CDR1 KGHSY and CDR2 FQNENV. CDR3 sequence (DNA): TGTGCCAGCAGCCACCCGGGGGTGGCGGGTGAAGCTTTCTTT. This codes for CASSHPGVAGEAFF.

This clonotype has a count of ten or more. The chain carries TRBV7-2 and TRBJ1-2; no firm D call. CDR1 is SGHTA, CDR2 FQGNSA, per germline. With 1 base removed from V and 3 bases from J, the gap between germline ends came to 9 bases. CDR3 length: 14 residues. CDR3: CASSLGENHYGYTF. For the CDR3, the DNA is TGTGCCAGCAGCTTAGGGGAGAACCACTATGGCTACACCTTC.

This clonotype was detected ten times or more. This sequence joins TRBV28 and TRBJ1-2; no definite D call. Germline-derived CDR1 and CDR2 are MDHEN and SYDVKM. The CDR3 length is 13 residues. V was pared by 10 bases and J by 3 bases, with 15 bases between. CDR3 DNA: TGTGCCACCCAGGACGTCGATGACTATGGCTACACCTTC. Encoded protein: CATQDVDDYGYTF.

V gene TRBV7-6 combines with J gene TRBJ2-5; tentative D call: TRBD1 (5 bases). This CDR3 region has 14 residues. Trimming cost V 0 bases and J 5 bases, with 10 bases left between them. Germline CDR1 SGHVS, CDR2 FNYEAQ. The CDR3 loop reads CASSLAVRVETQYF. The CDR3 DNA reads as TGTGCCAGCAGCTTAGCGGTCAGGGTCGAGACCCAGTACTTC.

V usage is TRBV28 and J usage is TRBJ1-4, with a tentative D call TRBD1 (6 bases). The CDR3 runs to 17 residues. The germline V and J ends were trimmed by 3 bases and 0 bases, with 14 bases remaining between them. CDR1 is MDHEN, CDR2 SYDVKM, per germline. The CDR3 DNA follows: TGTGCCAGCAGTTTTCCCCACCGACAGGCAACTAATGAAAAACTGTTTTTT. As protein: CASSFPHRQATNEKLFF.

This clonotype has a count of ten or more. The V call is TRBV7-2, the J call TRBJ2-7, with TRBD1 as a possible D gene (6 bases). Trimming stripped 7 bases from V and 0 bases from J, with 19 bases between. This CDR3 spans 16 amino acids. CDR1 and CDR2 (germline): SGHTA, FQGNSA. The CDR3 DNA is TGTGCCAGCACCCTTAGCTGGACAGAGAGCTCCTACGAGCAGTACTTC. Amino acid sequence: CASTLSWTESSYEQYF.

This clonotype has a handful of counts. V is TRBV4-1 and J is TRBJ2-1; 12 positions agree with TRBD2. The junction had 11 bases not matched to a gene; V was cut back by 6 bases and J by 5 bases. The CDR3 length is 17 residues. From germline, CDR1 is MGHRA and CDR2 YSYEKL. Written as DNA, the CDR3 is TGCGCCAGCAGTTTTCGGACTAGCGGGGACATGGACAATGAGCAGTTCTTC. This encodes CASSFRTSGDMDNEQFF.

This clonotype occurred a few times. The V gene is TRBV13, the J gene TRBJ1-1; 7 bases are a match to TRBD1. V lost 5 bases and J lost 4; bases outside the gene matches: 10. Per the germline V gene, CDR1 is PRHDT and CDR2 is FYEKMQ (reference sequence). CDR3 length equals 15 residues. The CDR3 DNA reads TGTGCCAGCAGCCAAAGACAGGGTTGGAGCACTGAAGCTTTCTTT. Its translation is CASSQRQGWSTEAFF.

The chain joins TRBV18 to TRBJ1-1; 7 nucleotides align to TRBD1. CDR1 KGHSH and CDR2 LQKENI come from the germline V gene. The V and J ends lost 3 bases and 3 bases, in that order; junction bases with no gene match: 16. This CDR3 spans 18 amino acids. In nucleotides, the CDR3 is TGTGCCAGCTCACCCGACCGGGACAGCCTGCGGCCCTACACTGAAGCTTTCTTT. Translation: CASSPDRDSLRPYTEAFF.

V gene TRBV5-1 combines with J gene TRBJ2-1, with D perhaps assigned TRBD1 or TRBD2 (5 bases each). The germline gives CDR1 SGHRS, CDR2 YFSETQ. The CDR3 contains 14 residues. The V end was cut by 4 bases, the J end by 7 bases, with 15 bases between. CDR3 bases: TGCGCCAGCAGCCCGACCGGGACGCCAAATGAGCAGTTCTTC. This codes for CASSPTGTPNEQFF.

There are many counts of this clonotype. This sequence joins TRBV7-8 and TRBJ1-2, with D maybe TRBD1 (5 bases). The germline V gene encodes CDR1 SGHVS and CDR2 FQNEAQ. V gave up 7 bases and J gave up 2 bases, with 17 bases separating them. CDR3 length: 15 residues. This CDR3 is CASTTAMTANYGYTF. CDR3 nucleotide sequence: TGTGCCAGCACCACGGCGATGACAGCGAACTATGGCTACACCTTC.

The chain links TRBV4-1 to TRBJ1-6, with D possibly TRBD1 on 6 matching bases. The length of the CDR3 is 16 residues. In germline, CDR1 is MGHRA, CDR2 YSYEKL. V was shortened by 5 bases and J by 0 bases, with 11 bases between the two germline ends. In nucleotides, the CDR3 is TGCGCCAGCAGCGACAAGGGGGGCTCCTATAATTCACCCCTCCACTTT. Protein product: CASSDKGGSYNSPLHF.

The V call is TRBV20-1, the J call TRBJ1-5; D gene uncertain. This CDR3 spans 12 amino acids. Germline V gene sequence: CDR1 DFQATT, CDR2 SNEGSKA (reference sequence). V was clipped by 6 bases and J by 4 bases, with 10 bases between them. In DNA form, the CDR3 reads TGCAGTGCACTGTCCGGGAATCAGCCCCAGCATTTT. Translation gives CSALSGNQPQHF.

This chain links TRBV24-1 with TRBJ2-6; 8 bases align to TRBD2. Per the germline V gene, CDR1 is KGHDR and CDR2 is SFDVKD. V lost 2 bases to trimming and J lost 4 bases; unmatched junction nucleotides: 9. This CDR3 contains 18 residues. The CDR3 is CATSDSSGGAPGANVLTF. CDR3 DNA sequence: TGTGCCACCAGTGATTCATCCGGGGGGGCGCCCGGGGCCAACGTCCTGACTTTC.

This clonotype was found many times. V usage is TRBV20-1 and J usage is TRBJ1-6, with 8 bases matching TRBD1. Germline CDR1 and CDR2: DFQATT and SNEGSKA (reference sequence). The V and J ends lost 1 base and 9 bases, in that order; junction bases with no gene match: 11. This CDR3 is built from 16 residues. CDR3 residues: CSARGDSTGEGSPLHF. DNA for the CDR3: TGCAGTGCTAGAGGAGACTCGACAGGGGAAGGTTCACCCCTCCACTTT.

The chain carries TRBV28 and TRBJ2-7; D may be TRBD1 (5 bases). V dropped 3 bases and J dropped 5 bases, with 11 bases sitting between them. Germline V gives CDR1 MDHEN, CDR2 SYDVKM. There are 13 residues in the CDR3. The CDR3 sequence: CASSFIAGHEQYV. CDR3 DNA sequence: TGTGCCAGCAGTTTCATCGCAGGGCACGAGCAGTACGTC.

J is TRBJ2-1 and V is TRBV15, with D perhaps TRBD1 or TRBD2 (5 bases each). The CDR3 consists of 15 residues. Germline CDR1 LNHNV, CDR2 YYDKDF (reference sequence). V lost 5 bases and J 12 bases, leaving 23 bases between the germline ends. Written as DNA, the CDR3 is TGTGCCACCAGCGTAAACAGGACTCAGGGAAGGGGGCAGTTCTTC. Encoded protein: CATSVNRTQGRGQFF.

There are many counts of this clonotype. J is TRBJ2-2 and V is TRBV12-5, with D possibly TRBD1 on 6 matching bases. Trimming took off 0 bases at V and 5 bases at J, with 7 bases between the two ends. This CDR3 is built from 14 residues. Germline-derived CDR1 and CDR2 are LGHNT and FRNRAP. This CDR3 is CASGLVQGTGELFF. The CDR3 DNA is TGTGCTAGTGGTTTGGTTCAGGGGACCGGGGAGCTGTTTTTT.

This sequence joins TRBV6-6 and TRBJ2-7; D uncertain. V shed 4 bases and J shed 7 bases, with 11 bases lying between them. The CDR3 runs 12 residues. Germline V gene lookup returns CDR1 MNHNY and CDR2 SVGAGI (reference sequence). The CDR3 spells CASSSGVREQYF. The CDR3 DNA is TGTGCCAGCAGTTCAGGCGTCCGGGAGCAGTACTTC.

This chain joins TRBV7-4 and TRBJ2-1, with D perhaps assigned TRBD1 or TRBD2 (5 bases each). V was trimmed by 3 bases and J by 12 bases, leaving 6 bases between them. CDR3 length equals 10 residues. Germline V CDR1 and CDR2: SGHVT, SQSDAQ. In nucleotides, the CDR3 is TGTGCCAGCAGCTTTGGGGGGCAGTTCTTC. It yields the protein CASSFGGQFF.